The present T cell receptor (beta chain) was sequenced within a study of post-analysis software for immune sequencing data. On this clonotype itself: Its target is unknown.

The study, taken as a whole, reports: Relative to controls, patients had several TRBV segments at higher frequency, with TRBV5-6, TRBV5-1 and TRBV20-1 among these.

Unique molecular identifiers were built into the TCR beta cDNA libraries. Each CDR3 protein is one row after TCRdb ran MiXCR on the PCR reads. The sample has some 690,000 distinct CDR3 sequences, around 64% seen once. This CDR3 comprises 15 residues. Germline V lookup: CDR1 SGHKS, CDR2 YYEKEE (reference sequence). The V call is TRBV5-5, the J call TRBJ2-5, with 7 positions matching TRBD1. The end of the DNA is better explained by TRBJ2-7, so the J call may be wrong. The clonotype originates from a girl aged 2 to 10 with multiple sclerosis. The sequenced sample consisted of blood. The CDR3 reads CASSLVGRGFDEQYF. The CDR3 nucleotides are TGTGCCAGCAGCTTGGTAGGCAGGGGGTTCGACGAGCAGTACTTC.